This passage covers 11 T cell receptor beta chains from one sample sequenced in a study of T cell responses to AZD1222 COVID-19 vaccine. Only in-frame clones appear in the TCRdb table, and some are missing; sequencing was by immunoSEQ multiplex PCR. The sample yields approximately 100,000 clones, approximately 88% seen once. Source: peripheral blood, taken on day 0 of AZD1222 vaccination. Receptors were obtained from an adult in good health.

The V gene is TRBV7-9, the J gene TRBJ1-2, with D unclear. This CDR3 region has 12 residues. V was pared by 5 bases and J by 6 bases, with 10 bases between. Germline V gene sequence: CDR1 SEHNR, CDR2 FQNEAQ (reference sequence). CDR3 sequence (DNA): TGTGCCAGCAGCCCTATGACGAATGGCTACACCTTC. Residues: CASSPMTNGYTF.

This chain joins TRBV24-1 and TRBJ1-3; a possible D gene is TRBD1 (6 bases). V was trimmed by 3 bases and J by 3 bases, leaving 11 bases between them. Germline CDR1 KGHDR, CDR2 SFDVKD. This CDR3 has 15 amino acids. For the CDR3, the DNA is TGTGCCACCAGTGATACGGGGGGCGTTGGAAACACCATATATTTT. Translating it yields CATSDTGGVGNTIYF.

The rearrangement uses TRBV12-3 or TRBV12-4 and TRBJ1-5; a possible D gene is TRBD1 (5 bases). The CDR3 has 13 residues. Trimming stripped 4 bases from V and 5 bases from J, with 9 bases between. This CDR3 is CASSSGLHQPQHF. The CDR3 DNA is TGTGCCAGCAGTTCGGGACTACATCAGCCCCAGCATTTT.

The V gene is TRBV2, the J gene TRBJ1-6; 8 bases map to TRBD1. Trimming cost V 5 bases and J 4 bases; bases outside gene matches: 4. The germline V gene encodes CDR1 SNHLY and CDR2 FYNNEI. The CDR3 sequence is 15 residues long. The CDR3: CASSLDRGYNSPLHF. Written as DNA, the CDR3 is TGTGCCAGCAGTCTAGACAGGGGTTATAATTCACCCCTCCACTTT.

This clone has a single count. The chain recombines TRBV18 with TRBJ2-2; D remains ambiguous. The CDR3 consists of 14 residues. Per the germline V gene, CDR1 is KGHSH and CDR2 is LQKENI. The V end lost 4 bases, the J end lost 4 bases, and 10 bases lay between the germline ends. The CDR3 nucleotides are TGTGCCAGCTCACGGACCCGAAGCACCGGGGAGCTGTTTTTT. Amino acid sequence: CASSRTRSTGELFF.

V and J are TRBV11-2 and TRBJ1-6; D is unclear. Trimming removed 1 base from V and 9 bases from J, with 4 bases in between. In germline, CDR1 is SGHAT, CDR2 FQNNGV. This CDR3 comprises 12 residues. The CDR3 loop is CASSLGSSPLHF. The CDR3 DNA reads TGTGCCAGCAGCTTAGGCAGTTCACCCCTCCACTTT.

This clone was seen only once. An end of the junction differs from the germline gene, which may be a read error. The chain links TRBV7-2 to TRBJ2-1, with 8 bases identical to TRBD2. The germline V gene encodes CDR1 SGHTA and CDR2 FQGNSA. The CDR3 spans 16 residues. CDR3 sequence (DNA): TGTGCCAGCAGCTTAGGGACGGGAGGGCCCTACGATGAGCAGTTCTTC. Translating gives CASSLGTGGPYDEQFF.

The CDR3 DNA sequence: TGTGCCAGCAGCCAAGTGGGGGGGGCCTTCTCCTACGAGCAGTACTTC. Translating gives CASSQVGGAFSYEQYF. The V gene is TRBV4-2, the J gene TRBJ2-7, with a possible D match to TRBD2 (7 bases). CDR3 length equals 16 residues. The V and J ends lost 1 base and 0 bases respectively, with 13 bases between them. Germline loops: CDR1 LGHNA, CDR2 YNFKEQ.

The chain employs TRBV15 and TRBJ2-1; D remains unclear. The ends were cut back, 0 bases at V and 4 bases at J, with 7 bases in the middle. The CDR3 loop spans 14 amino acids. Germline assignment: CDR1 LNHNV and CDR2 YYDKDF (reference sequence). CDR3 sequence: CATSRDTAYNEQFF. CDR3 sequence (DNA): TGTGCCACCAGCAGAGATACAGCTTACAATGAGCAGTTCTTC.

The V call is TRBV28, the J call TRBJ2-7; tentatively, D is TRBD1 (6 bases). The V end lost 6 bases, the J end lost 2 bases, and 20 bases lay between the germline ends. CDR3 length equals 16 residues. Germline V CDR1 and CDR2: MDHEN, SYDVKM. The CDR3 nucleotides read TGTGCCAGCAGCCTATACATTACAGGGCTTCCCTACGAGCAGTACTTC. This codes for CASSLYITGLPYEQYF.

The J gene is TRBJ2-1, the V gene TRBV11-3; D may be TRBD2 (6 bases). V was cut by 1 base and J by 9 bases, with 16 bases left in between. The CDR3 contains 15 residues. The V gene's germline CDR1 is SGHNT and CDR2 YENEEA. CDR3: CASSLAGDPIFEQFF. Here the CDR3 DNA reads TGTGCCAGCAGCTTAGCGGGAGATCCCATTTTTGAGCAGTTCTTC.